These 2 T cell receptor beta chains originate from one sample sequenced in a study of naive and memory T cell subsets. An equimolar mix of two oligonucleotides served as the beta constant-region primer for TRBC1 and TRBC2. Four rounds of PCR amplified the ligated cDNA using nested alpha and beta constant-region primers plus SP2. TCRdb re-called the UMI-ligation and nested PCR reads with MiXCR, one entry per CDR3 protein. The sample has 30,000 to 40,000 distinct CDR3 sequences, less than 20% seen once. Sequencing was carried out using effector memory CD4+ T cells from blood. Described subset: effector memory, CD45RA- CD27-. The source of these receptors is a human donor in good health.

J is TRBJ2-3 and V is TRBV20-1; D assignment may be TRBD1 or TRBD2 (5 bases each). CDR1 is DFQATT and CDR2 is SNEGSKA in the germline V gene (reference sequence). The length of the CDR3 is 15 residues. The ends were cut back, 3 bases at V and 3 bases at J, with 16 bases in the middle. The CDR3 is CSASLAQGLTDTQYF. In nucleotides, the CDR3 is TGCAGTGCTAGTCTAGCCCAGGGCCTGACAGATACGCAGTATTTT.

The rearrangement links TRBV5-1 to TRBJ1-2; 8 nucleotides align to TRBD1. There are 14 residues in the CDR3. The V and J ends lost 3 bases and 4 bases, in that order; junction bases with no gene match: 5. The germline V gene has CDR1 SGHRS and CDR2 YFSETQ. The CDR3 nucleotides are TGCGCCAGCAGCTCGACAGGGGACAGCTATGGCTACACCTTC. It is translated as CASSSTGDSYGYTF.